This T cell receptor (beta chain) was recorded in a study of OX40 agonist ivuxolimab in advanced cancers. Study details: Prior anti-PD-1, anti-PD-L1 or anti-CTLA-4 therapy did not bar entry, and more than 35% had some. Partial responses occurred in three patients (one hepatocellular carcinoma, two cutaneous melanoma). Study-level results: The investigators did not determine what antigen specificity the expanded peripheral T cells had.

Systemic immunosuppression or autoimmune disease history was grounds to exclude patients. Notes on this clone: Its matching antigen is unknown.

Using immunoSEQ multiplex PCR, the repertoire was profiled, and TCRdb retains in-frame clones only, with some absent. The data contain fewer than 80,000 clones, roughly four fifths of them singletons. The CDR3 has 15 residues. Germline assignment: CDR1 SGHNT and CDR2 YENEEA. V shed 4 bases, J shed 7 bases, and the junction held 7 bases outside the gene matches. Sequenced here: CD4+ or CD8+ T cells sorted from blood, sampled in a trial of the OX40 agonist ivuxolimab. The source is an adult with an advanced solid tumor such as melanoma, head and neck, liver or kidney cancer. This chain links TRBV11-3 with TRBJ1-6; TRBD1 matches 7 bases. CDR3 sequence: CASSSGTGENSPLHF. The DNA for the CDR3 is TGTGCCAGCAGCTCGGGAACAGGGGAAAATTCACCCCTCCACTTT.